This T cell receptor beta chain originates from a study of cytomegalovirus exposure and HLA in healthy donors. The V gene's germline CDR1 is SGHKS and CDR2 YYEKEE (reference sequence). J lost 8 bases, V lost 7 bases, and 19 bases had no gene match. The CDR3 is 16 residues long. The study drew the donors from its roughly 130-subject validation cohort, separate from the approximately 700-subject first cohort. Repertoires were generated with immunoSEQ multiplex PCR, while TCRdb's copy carries only in-frame clones and drops some. The data contain 76,000 or so clones, about 93% of them singletons. Source material: PBMCs. The rearrangement joins TRBV5-5 to TRBJ1-2; 8 bases map to TRBD1. The sequence derives from a woman aged 18 to 35 in good health and CMV-seronegative. The CDR3 nucleotides are TGTGCCAGCTCCAAGACTAGCGGACAGGGCAAGGAAGGCTACACCTTC. It is translated as CASSKTSGQGKEGYTF.